Below are 13 T cell receptor beta chains sequenced from a single sample in a study of early T cells in non-severe SARS-CoV-2 infection. TCRdb processed the 5' RACE reads anew with MiXCR; each CDR3 protein has one entry. The table has around 50,000 distinct CDR3 sequences, roughly 5.9% seen once. The specimen was whole blood. These receptors came from an adult who was a healthcare worker with PCR-confirmed SARS-CoV-2 infection or an uninfected control (not recorded which).

This clonotype was picked up many times. The chain couples TRBV20-1 to TRBJ1-6; a weak D match, TRBD1 (6 bases). The V end was cut by 1 base, the J end by 6 bases, with 13 bases between. This CDR3 is built from 15 residues. From germline, CDR1 is DFQATT and CDR2 SNEGSKA (reference sequence). CDR3 nucleotides: TGCAGTGCTAGAGGGGCACAGGGTTTTAATTCACCCCTCCACTTT. Translation gives CSARGAQGFNSPLHF.

V is TRBV29-1 and J is TRBJ1-1, with no clear D. Trimming left V 6 bases short and J 4 bases short, with 15 bases between. This CDR3 contains 13 residues. The germline V gene encodes CDR1 SQVTM and CDR2 ANQGSEA. Written as DNA, the CDR3 is TGCAGCGTAACGAAGGCTCGGGTCACTGAAGCTTTCTTT. Translated, it gives CSVTKARVTEAFF. The variable domain in full, completed from reference TRBV29-1 and TRBJ1-1, reads SAVISQKPSRDICQRGTSLTIQCQVDSQVTMMFWYRQQPGQSLTLIATANQGSEATYESGFVIDKFPISRPNLTFSTLTVSNMSPEDSSIYLCSVTKARVTEAFFGQGTRLTVV.

This clonotype has ten or more counts. For the CDR3, the DNA is TGCGCCAGCAGCTACCGTGGACAGGCCGCGAACACCGGGGAGCTGTTTTTT. This encodes CASSYRGQAANTGELFF. The rearrangement joins TRBV5-1 to TRBJ2-2, with 7 bases matching TRBD1. Germline V gene data show CDR1 as SGHRS and CDR2 as YFSETQ. J lost 0 bases, V lost 3 bases, and 8 bases had no gene match. The CDR3 totals 17 residues.

A few counts support this clonotype. The gene calls are TRBV20-1 and TRBJ2-4, with 13 bases that match TRBD2. Trimming took 7 bases from V and 0 from J; bases not matched to a gene: 15. The CDR3 totals 19 residues. Germline V CDR1 and CDR2: DFQATT, SNEGSKA (reference sequence). The CDR3 region has the DNA TGCAGTGTCACCCCGGGACTAGCGGGATCCGTCCTAGCCAAAAACATTCAGTACTTC. Translated: CSVTPGLAGSVLAKNIQYF.

This clonotype was recorded many times. The chain uses TRBV27 and TRBJ2-2, with 10 positions matching TRBD2. The trim removed 5 bases at V and 5 bases at J, leaving 32 bases unmatched. The germline V gene has CDR1 MNHEY and CDR2 SMNVEV (reference sequence). CDR3 length: 24 amino acids. CDR3 protein: CASSPFRAPPRLAGAWGQTGELFF. CDR3 DNA sequence: TGTGCCAGCAGTCCCTTCCGGGCTCCCCCTAGGCTAGCGGGGGCCTGGGGGCAAACCGGGGAGCTGTTTTTT.

This clonotype was found many times. The V gene is TRBV29-1, the J gene TRBJ1-1; D remains unclear. V was cut by 6 bases and J by 6 bases, with 14 bases left in between. Germline V lookup: CDR1 SQVTM, CDR2 ANQGSEA. The CDR3 contains 12 residues. CDR3 nucleotide sequence: TGCAGCGTCGGGGTTGGCGCGGCTGAAGCTTTCTTT. Its protein is CSVGVGAAEAFF. The full variable domain, its missing parts supplied by reference TRBV29-1 and TRBJ1-1, is SAVISQKPSRDICQRGTSLTIQCQVDSQVTMMFWYRQQPGQSLTLIATANQGSEATYESGFVIDKFPISRPNLTFSTLTVSNMSPEDSSIYLCSVGVGAAEAFFGQGTRLTVV.

This clonotype appeared many times. V is TRBV4-1 and J is TRBJ2-3, with 8 bases that match TRBD2. The CDR3 loop spans 16 amino acids. V was pared by 2 bases and J by 5 bases, with 9 bases of the junction left unmatched. The germline V gene encodes CDR1 MGHRA and CDR2 YSYEKL. The DNA for the CDR3 is TGCGCCAGCAGCCAAACTCTAGCGGGCCGATTAGATACGCAGTATTTT. This codes for CASSQTLAGRLDTQYF.

There are a few counts of this clonotype. This chain connects TRBV13 to TRBJ1-1, with 7 bases fitting TRBD1. Germline CDR1 reads PRHDT; CDR2 reads FYEKMQ (reference sequence). The junction had 8 bases not matched to a gene; V was cut back by 3 bases and J by 1 base. The length of the CDR3 is 16 residues. This chain's CDR3 is CASSFSGGQKNTEAFF. The DNA for the CDR3 is TGTGCCAGCAGCTTTTCTGGGGGACAGAAGAACACTGAAGCTTTCTTT.

There are many counts of this clonotype. This rearrangement joins TRBV20-1 to TRBJ2-1, with TRBD1 matching over 7 bases. The V segment lost 7 bases and the J segment 7 bases; nucleotides outside the gene matches: 10. Germline V gene lookup returns CDR1 DFQATT and CDR2 SNEGSKA (reference sequence). The CDR3 is 13 residues long. Written as DNA, the CDR3 is TGCAGTGTCAGAGGACAGGCAGGGAATGAGCAGTTCTTC. Protein: CSVRGQAGNEQFF.

V gene TRBV6-1 combines with J gene TRBJ2-5; no clear D gene. The germline V gene has CDR1 MNHNS and CDR2 SASEGT. The CDR3 spans 11 residues. V lost 4 bases and J lost 4, with 4 bases in between. The CDR3 spells CASSVLETQYF. CDR3 DNA sequence: TGTGCCAGCAGTGTACTAGAGACCCAGTACTTC.

This chain joins TRBV6-6 and TRBJ1-2; 9 bases are a match to TRBD1. V lost 9 bases to trimming and J lost 2 bases; unmatched junction nucleotides: 7. CDR3 length: 14 residues. CDR1 is MNHNY, CDR2 SVGAGI, per germline (reference sequence). CDR3 in amino acids: CASTGTGGNYGYTF. CDR3 nucleotide sequence: TGTGCCAGTACCGGAACAGGGGGCAACTATGGCTACACCTTC.

In this sample, this clonotype turned up many times. The rearrangement joins TRBV9 to TRBJ1-1, with D possibly matching TRBD1 (5 bases). The CDR3 length is 14 residues. Germline CDR1 and CDR2: SGDLS and YYNGEE. The germline V and J ends were trimmed by 3 bases and 5 bases, with 14 bases remaining between them. The CDR3 here is CASSAGTLGTEAFF. CDR3 in DNA: TGTGCCAGCAGCGCCGGGACCCTGGGTACTGAAGCTTTCTTT.

In this sample, this clonotype turned up a few times. J is TRBJ2-3 and V is TRBV7-2, with D possibly matching TRBD2 (6 bases). Trimming took 3 bases from V and 2 from J, leaving 15 bases between them. There are 16 residues in the CDR3. CDR1 and CDR2 from the germline V gene are SGHTA and FQGNSA. DNA for the CDR3: TGTGCCAGCAGCTTGGGGAGCGGAGGGTTCACAGATACGCAGTATTTT. This sequence encodes CASSLGSGGFTDTQYF.